The rows below give T cell receptor beta chains drawn from one sample of a study of T cell responses to AZD1222 COVID-19 vaccine. Libraries were prepared by immunoSEQ multiplex PCR; TCRdb keeps only in-frame clonotypes and omits some of them. The profile shows about 110,000 clones, roughly nine tenths of them singletons. The specimen was peripheral blood, collected on day 0 of AZD1222 vaccination. These receptors all come from an adult in good health. CDR3s include the opening cysteine and the closing phenylalanine or tryptophan. A D gene is named only where the DNA matches it firmly.

NA,TRBJ1-4,TRBV14,TGTGCCAGCAGCCTGTACTCAACTAATGAAAAACTGTTTTTT,CASSLYSTNEKLFF
NA,TRBJ2-7,TRBV29-1,TGCAGCGTGGCTCGGGTAGGTGGGCTAAGCTCCTACGAGCAGTACTTC,CSVARVGGLSSYEQYF
NA,TRBJ1-2,TRBV30,TGTGCCTGGAGTAGAGCCCAACGTCTTGGCTACACCTTC,CAWSRAQRLGYTF
NA,TRBJ1-1,TRBV6-5,TGTGCCAGCAGTTACTCGAGGGGTTCTGAAGCTTTCTTT,CASSYSRGSEAFF
NA,TRBJ1-2,TRBV5-4,TGTGCCAGCAGCTTTAGGACTGGGAACTATGGCTACACCTTC,CASSFRTGNYGYTF
NA,TRBJ1-4,TRBV7-2,TGTGCCAGCAGCTTACAACAGAATGAAAAACTGTTTTTT,CASSLQQNEKLFF
NA,TRBJ1-2,TRBV4-3,TGCGCCAGCAGCAACCAGAATAACTATGGCTACACCTTC,CASSNQNNYGYTF
NA,TRBJ2-2,TRBV24-1,TGTGCCACCAGGGAAATGAGCACCGGGGAGCTGTTTTTT,CATREMSTGELFF
NA,TRBJ2-7,TRBV7-9,TGTGCCAGCAGCCCGCGCCCCGAAGGGCCCGGGGCCTACGAGCAGTACTTC,CASSPRPEGPGAYEQYF
NA,TRBJ1-5,TRBV7-9,TGTGCCAGCAGCTTAGACAACAATTCCAATCAGCCCCAGCATTTT,CASSLDNNSNQPQHF